Here is one T cell receptor beta chain with its context. What it binds is not known. Per sample, no less than 6 micrograms of total RNA were extracted. These data are taken from a study of blood T cells in healthy people across ages. Study-wide results and limits: Diversity estimated from one million T cells was considered an underestimate. Naive and antigen-experienced cells were not separated, limiting conclusive comparison.

Germline CDR1 is SGHTA and CDR2 is FQGTGA. Deletions cut 1 base from V and 4 bases from J, with 24 bases between. This CDR3 contains 19 residues. A second PCR of about 7 to 11 cycles used a sample-barcoded 5' primer and a J-beta primer mix. Carrying 12 random nucleotides, a template-switch adaptor labeled each individual cDNA molecule. TCRdb reanalysed the 5' RACE reads using MiXCR and keeps one entry per CDR3 protein. The sample yields some 1,800,000 distinct CDR3 sequences, around 40% seen once. The TCR sequence derives from a human donor in good health. The chain couples TRBV7-3 to TRBJ2-3, with a tentative D call TRBD2 (7 bases). Material for sequencing was blood. CDR3 amino acids: CASSLIGWLGGAGADTQYF. For the CDR3, the DNA is TGTGCCAGCAGCTTAATCGGCTGGCTTGGGGGGGCCGGCGCAGATACGCAGTATTTT.